The 9 T cell receptor beta chains below come from one sample, sequenced in a study of cytomegalovirus exposure and HLA in healthy donors (dated by TCRdb to the late 2010s). Libraries were constructed by the immunoSEQ multiplex PCR assay. For the multiplex PCR, a mixture combining 60 forward primers for TCR Vbeta segments and 13 reverse primers for TCR Jbeta segments was used. The source is immuneACCESS, and TCRdb retained only in-frame sequences with V and J called. Part of the clones is not carried over; for the studies checked, unresolved V genes explain less than half of this, and the remainder is unexplained. A total of hundreds of thousands of clones appear in this sample, approximately 70% of them only once. In total, the top ten clones hold less than 2% of the sample. The sample taken for sequencing was PBMCs. The receptors here all came from a woman in her 30s in good health and CMV-seronegative.

The chain employs TRBV30 and TRBJ2-2; TRBD2 matches 10 bases. The V gene end was trimmed by 2 bases and the J gene end by 6 bases; junction bases not matched to a gene: 6. CDR3 length equals 15 residues. Looked up from germline, CDR1 is GTSNPN and CDR2 is SVGIG (reference sequence). The CDR3 nucleotides are TGTGCCTGGAGTAGCGGGGGGGCCATGGCCGGGGAGCTGTTTTTT. It encodes CAWSSGGAMAGELFF.

Here the CDR3 DNA reads TGTGCCACTGGACTAGCGGGGGGCTACGAGCAGTACTTC. It yields the protein CATGLAGGYEQYF. V is TRBV6-5 and J is TRBJ2-7; 14 bases fit TRBD2. This CDR3 has 13 amino acids. Losses at the gene ends were 10 bases for V and 3 bases for J; bases not matched to a gene: 2. Germline CDR1 is MNHEY and CDR2 is SVGAGI.

The chain couples TRBV27 to TRBJ2-1, with 9 bases matching TRBD2. After removal of 2 bases from V and 2 bases from J, the junction contained 7 bases not matched to a gene. Germline V gene data show CDR1 as MNHEY and CDR2 as SMNVEV (reference sequence). The length of the CDR3 is 17 residues. The CDR3 DNA sequence: TGTGCCAGCAGTTTAGCGGGGGGGCATCACCCCTACAATGAGCAGTTCTTC. It encodes CASSLAGGHHPYNEQFF.

This clone was found a few times. For the CDR3, the DNA is TGTGCCAGCAGCATAACAGGGAGTTTATACGAGCAGTACTTC. Translation: CASSITGSLYEQYF. The rearrangement joins TRBV11-3 to TRBJ2-7, with D perhaps matching TRBD1 (6 bases). Germline-derived CDR1 and CDR2 are SGHNT and YENEEA. Between the trimmed V and J ends, which lost 5 bases and 4 bases, there was a span of 15 bases. This CDR3 has 14 amino acids. The full variable domain, rest sourced from reference TRBV11-3 and TRBJ2-7, is EAGVVQSPRYKIIEKKQPVAFWCNPISGHNTLYWYLQNLGQGPELLIRYENEEAVDDSQLPKDRFSAERLKGVDSTLKIQPAELGDSAVYLCASSITGSLYEQYFGPGTRLTVT.

CDR3 sequence: CASSLVPSGRARETQYF. CDR3 sequence (DNA): TGTGCCAGCAGCTTAGTTCCCAGCGGGAGGGCCCGGGAGACCCAGTACTTC. V and J are TRBV7-6 and TRBJ2-5; TRBD2 matches at 10 bases. CDR1 and CDR2 from the germline V gene are SGHVS and FNYEAQ. V shed 1 base, J shed 5 bases, and the junction held 10 bases outside the gene matches. CDR3 length: 17 residues.

This clone has a handful of counts. The chain joins TRBV5-1 to TRBJ1-1; D is unresolved. This CDR3 is built from 14 residues. The germline V and J ends were trimmed by 4 bases and 0 bases, with 10 bases remaining between them. Germline assignment: CDR1 SGHRS and CDR2 YFSETQ. The CDR3 DNA is TGCGCCAGCAGCGTACAGAGCTTGAACACTGAAGCTTTCTTT. It codes for CASSVQSLNTEAFF.

The chain links TRBV29-1 to TRBJ1-1; D is unresolved. Germline CDR1 is SQVTM and CDR2 is ANQGSEA. This CDR3 contains 14 residues. The ends were cut back, 3 bases at V and 0 bases at J, with 11 bases in the middle. CDR3 DNA: TGCAGCGTTGACCATACCTATTTGAACACTGAAGCTTTCTTT. Residues: CSVDHTYLNTEAFF.

V usage is TRBV6-5 and J usage is TRBJ2-7, with TRBD1 matching over 8 bases. The J segment lost 6 bases and the V segment lost 6 bases, leaving 7 bases of the junction unmatched. Germline V CDR1 and CDR2: MNHEY, SVGAGI. The CDR3 covers 13 residues. DNA for the CDR3: TGTGCCAGCAGACCGGGACAGGTCCCCGAGCAGTACTTC. This gives the protein CASRPGQVPEQYF.

The V and J genes are TRBV19 and TRBJ2-7, with D possibly matching TRBD1 (6 bases). V was cut by 7 bases and J by 3 bases, with 13 bases left in between. This CDR3 is 13 amino acids long. Germline lookup yields CDR1 LNHDA and CDR2 SQIVND (reference sequence). This CDR3 is CASIRQEFYEQYF. DNA for the CDR3: TGTGCCAGTATTCGACAGGAGTTCTACGAGCAGTACTTC.